This T cell receptor beta chain was recovered during a study of neoadjuvant nivolumab and ipilimumab in lung cancer (dated by TCRdb to 2020 to 2022). Context from the whole study: Nivolumab was administered intravenously at 3 mg/kg on days 1, 15 and 29, and in the combination arm ipilimumab 1 mg/kg was added on day 1 only. The primary trial endpoint was the major pathologic response (MPR) rate in the intention-to-treat population in each study arm. Of the 40 to 50 patients with operable NSCLC treated in the trial, approximately 23 were randomized to nivolumab monotherapy and roughly 21 to nivolumab plus ipilimumab. The study compared TCR repertoires in pretherapy (baseline) peripheral blood with TCR repertoires in tumors resected at surgery following neoadjuvant immune checkpoint blockade. Seven patients had matched pretherapy and resected tumor pairs analyzed, with four treated with nivolumab and three with nivolumab plus ipilimumab. Study-wide findings and limitations: A small number of samples underwent TCR sequencing. Resected tumors had greater TCR richness and clonality than tumor-adjacent uninvolved lung, and increases were observed in more dual-therapy-treated tumors. There was no significant correlation between TCR clonality and pathologic tumor regression, and just a single major-pathologic-response sample was available for the clonality-regression analysis. From pretherapy to surgery, increases in tumor T-cell richness and clonality were observed in three of three dual-therapy tumors but in only two of four nivolumab-treated tumors. TCR richness in pretherapy blood showed a positive correlation with richness in tumors resected after neoadjuvant therapy (Spearman R ~ 0.87).

From its cysteine to its phenylalanine, the CDR3 spans 14 amino acids. The sequence is cut down to CDR3 DNA, 42 bases in frame from base 1. V is pruned by 4 bases and J by 0 bases, leaving 1 base of the junction without a gene match. CDR1 MNHNS and CDR2 SASEGT are derived from the germline V gene. About this clone itself: There is no known antigen for this receptor. Base qualities are not provided; no much larger clone lies one nucleotide away.

The library was generated by the immunoSEQ multiplex PCR assay. The study's own analysis went as follows. Repertoires were summarized by richness and clonality, and significantly expanded and contracted clones were identified between pre- and post-therapy samples. Not all clones reach the TCRdb copy of this immuneACCESS table, which keeps in-frame sequences only. Checked studies attribute under half of the gap to unresolved V genes and leave the rest unexplained. The DNA was the basis for D and trimming; V, J and clone size are from that table. In this sample the table shows approximately 17,000 clones, about 77% of which occur a single time. Jointly, the top ten make up approximately 6.4% of the sample. Reading the label with the study, this specimen's time point is: at surgical resection after neoadjuvant nivolumab +/- ipilimumab. The samples were obtained from NEOSTAR, a phase 2 randomized trial that tested neoadjuvant nivolumab or nivolumab plus ipilimumab, followed by surgery, in operable NSCLC.

The TCR sequence derives from an adult with non-small cell lung cancer. The input for sequencing was tumor tissue, taken after neoadjuvant nivolumab, alone or with ipilimumab, at or shortly before surgery. The rearrangement joined TRBV6-1 to TRBJ2-5; TRBD2 matches 8 bases in the middle. Read as DNA, the sequence is TGTGCCAGCAGTGCGACTAGCGACCAAGAGACCCAGTACTTC. It specifies CASSATSDQETQYF.